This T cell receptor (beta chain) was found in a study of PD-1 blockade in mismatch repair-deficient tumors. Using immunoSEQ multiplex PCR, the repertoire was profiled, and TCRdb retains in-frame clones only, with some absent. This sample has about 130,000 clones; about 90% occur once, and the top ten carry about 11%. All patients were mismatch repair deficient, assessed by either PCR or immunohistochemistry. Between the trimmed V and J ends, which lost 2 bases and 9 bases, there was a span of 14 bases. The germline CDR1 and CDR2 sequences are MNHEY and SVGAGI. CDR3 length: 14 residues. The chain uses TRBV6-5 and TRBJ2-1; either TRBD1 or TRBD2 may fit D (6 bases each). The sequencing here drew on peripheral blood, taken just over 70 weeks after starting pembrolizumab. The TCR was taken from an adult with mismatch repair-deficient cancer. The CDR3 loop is CASSYGRGASEQFF. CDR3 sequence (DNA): TGTGCCAGCAGTTACGGAAGGGGGGCTAGTGAGCAGTTCTTC.